These T cell receptor beta chains were read from a single sample in a study of regulatory T cells in long-lasting Graves disease. TCRdb processed the multiplex PCR reads anew with MiXCR; each CDR3 protein has one entry. In the table there are approximately 270,000 distinct CDR3 sequences, around a sixth of which are singletons. This same sample was also taken into another study, of T cells in Graves' hyperthyroidism and ophthalmopathy.

Here the sequenced sample was peripheral blood mononuclear cells (PBMCs), taken at new diagnosis, from a patient treated with antithyroid drugs. The receptors were sampled from a woman younger than 45 with Graves disease. The CDR3 runs from the conserved cysteine through the conserved F or W. Each record gives: J gene, clone size, CDR3 length, V gene, D gene, CDR3 DNA, CDR3 protein. A D gene is named only where the DNA matches it firmly. The size field is filled for only some rows; it gives once, few, many or a size class.

>TRBJ1-1|many|12|TRBV20-1|.
TGCAGTGCTACCCAGGGCGAAGGTGAAGCTTTCTTT
CSATQGEGEAFF
>TRBJ2-3|many|14|TRBV4-1|.
TGCGCCAGCAGCCAGGGCGTAAGCACAGATACGCAGTATTTT
CASSQGVSTDTQYF
>TRBJ1-6|many|15|TRBV5-4|TRBD1
TGTGCCAGCAGCGCCTCCGGGACAGGGTCTTCACCCCTCCACTTT
CASSASGTGSSPLHF
>TRBJ2-1|.|14|TRBV20-1|TRBD2
TGCAGTGCTTCTAGCGGGAGGGCTGGAAATGAGCAGTTCTTC
CSASSGRAGNEQFF
>TRBJ1-3|many|13|TRBV29-1|.
TGCAGCGTTAGTACGGGGACTGGAAACACCATATATTTT
CSVSTGTGNTIYF
>TRBJ2-1|many|16|TRBV20-1|TRBD2
TGCAGTGCTAGAGATCCAGCTAGCGGGGATACAAGGGGGCAGTTCTTC
CSARDPASGDTRGQFF
>TRBJ2-5|.|15|TRBV20-1|TRBD2
TGCAGTGCTGACCGACTAGCGGGAGCGTGGGAGACCCAGTACTTC
CSADRLAGAWETQYF
>TRBJ1-2|many|15|TRBV12-3/TRBV12-4|.
TGTGCCAGCAGCACCGCTTTAGGGGCTAACTATGGCTACACCTTC
CASSTALGANYGYTF
>TRBJ2-3|.|15|TRBV12-3/TRBV12-4|.
TGTGCCAGCAGCCGGGGGCCCCTTAGCACAGATACGCAGTATTTT
CASSRGPLSTDTQYF
>TRBJ1-5|many|14|TRBV6-1|.
TGTGCCAGCAGCTTGGGACGGGGGGATCAGCCCCAGCATTTT
CASSLGRGDQPQHF
>TRBJ1-1|many|13|TRBV20-1|.
TGCAGTGCTATCTGGGGATTTGGTACTGAAGCTTTCTTT
CSAIWGFGTEAFF
>TRBJ1-2|many|13|TRBV12-3/TRBV12-4|.
TGTGCCAGCAGTTTCGGACGGTTCTATGGCTACACCTTC
CASSFGRFYGYTF
>TRBJ1-5|many|17|TRBV7-9|TRBD1
TGTGCCAGCAGCTCGCCTCCCGGACAGGGGAGCAATCAGCCCCAGCATTTT
CASSSPPGQGSNQPQHF
>TRBJ2-7|.|15|TRBV9|.
TGTGCCAGCAGCGCCCAAGCGACAAGCTCCTACGAGCAGTACTTC
CASSAQATSSYEQYF
>TRBJ1-1|many|14|TRBV6-2/TRBV6-3|.
TGTGCCAGCAGTTACGGGGGGGTGAACACTGAAGCTTTCTTT
CASSYGGVNTEAFF
>TRBJ2-3|many|16|TRBV7-3|.
TGTGCCAGCAGCTTAACGTCGGACGGGGTCACAGATACGCAGTATTTT
CASSLTSDGVTDTQYF
>TRBJ1-4|many|11|TRBV2|.
TGTGCCAGCGAAGTTAATGAAAAACTGTTTTTT
CASEVNEKLFF
>TRBJ1-2|many|13|TRBV6-1|.
TGTGCCAGCTGCCCAGACAGCTACTCGGGCTACACCTTC
CASCPDSYSGYTF
>TRBJ2-1|many|16|TRBV10-3|.
TGTGCCATCAGCTCGAGTGGATCTGCTCTCTACAATGAGCAGTTCTTC
CAISSSGSALYNEQFF
>TRBJ2-1|many|16|TRBV20-1|TRBD2
TGCAGTGCTAGAGGGCTTAGCGGGGGGAACCAAGATGAGCAGTTCTTC
CSARGLSGGNQDEQFF
>TRBJ1-3|few|17|TRBV5-4|.
TGTGCCAGCAGCTTGGTTAGCAGCCCGTACTCTGGAAACACCATATATTTT
CASSLVSSPYSGNTIYF
>TRBJ1-1|many|14|TRBV7-9|.
TGTGCCAGCAGCCTGCTGGGGCAGGGCGCTGAAGCTTTCTTT
CASSLLGQGAEAFF
>TRBJ2-1|many|18|TRBV11-2|TRBD2
TGTGCCAGCAGCTTTAACGCCCGAGCGGGGGGACCTTACAATGAGCAGTTCTTC
CASSFNARAGGPYNEQFF
>TRBJ2-2|many|14|TRBV6-2/TRBV6-3|.
TGTGCCAGCAGTTACGGGCTGGGGTCCGGGGAGCTGTTTTTT
CASSYGLGSGELFF
>TRBJ2-2|many|15|TRBV9|TRBD2
TGTGCCAGCAGCGTAGCCAGCGGGGCCACCGGGGAGCTGTTTTTT
CASSVASGATGELFF
>TRBJ2-7|many|12|TRBV2|.
TGTGCCAGCACGGAGTCGGCCTACGAGCAGTACTTC
CASTESAYEQYF
>TRBJ1-1|many|13|TRBV19|.
.
CASTSDRNTEAFF
>TRBJ2-5|many|13|TRBV11-2|TRBD2
TGTGCCAGCACCCTCGGGGGGGGAGAGACCCAGTACTTC
CASTLGGGETQYF
>TRBJ2-7|many|14|TRBV7-2|.
TGTGCCAGCAGCTTAGCGAGTAGGGTCGACGAGCAGTACTTC
CASSLASRVDEQYF
>TRBJ2-1|many|13|TRBV5-1|.
TGCGCCAGCAGCTTGGAGACGGACAATGAGCAGTTCTTC
CASSLETDNEQFF
>TRBJ2-1|many|12|TRBV7-9|TRBD2
TGTGCCACCGAGCGGGGGGGGGATGAGCAGTTCTTC
CATERGGDEQFF
>TRBJ2-1|.|15|TRBV3-1|.
TGTGCCAGCAGCCAAGGCCCACTAGATCACAATGAGCAGTTCTTC
CASSQGPLDHNEQFF
>TRBJ2-7|many|15|TRBV4-1|TRBD2
TGCGCCAGCAGCCAACCTGCGAGCGGGGGTTTCGAGCAGTACTTC
CASSQPASGGFEQYF
>TRBJ1-3|many|19|TRBV7-2|TRBD1
TGTGCCAGCAGCTTCAAAAGGTGGAGGGACAGGGGTATTGGAAACACCATATATTTT
CASSFKRWRDRGIGNTIYF
>TRBJ2-3|many|16|TRBV7-2|TRBD1
TGTGCCAGCAGCTTCGGAGACAGGGGCCTCACAGATACGCAGTATTTT
CASSFGDRGLTDTQYF
>TRBJ1-5|once|13|TRBV4-2|.
TGTGCCAGCAGCCATTCAGATAATCAGCCCCAGCATTTT
CASSHSDNQPQHF
>TRBJ2-5|many|17|TRBV4-2|.
TGTGCCAGCAGCCTTTCCCCCCCCGGGGGAACGGGAGAGACCCAGTACTTC
CASSLSPPGGTGETQYF
>TRBJ2-4|many|16|TRBV6-2/TRBV6-3|TRBD1
TGTGCCAGCAGTTACCCCCGGGACAGGGGGCTGGGCATTCAGTACTTC
CASSYPRDRGLGIQYF
>TRBJ2-7|many|15|TRBV6-1|TRBD2
TGTGCCAGCACCCAGTCCAGCGGGGGAACCTACGAGCAGTACTTC
CASTQSSGGTYEQYF
>TRBJ1-6|many|15|TRBV7-8|.
TGTGCCAGCAGCTTTGAAGGGGCGATTAATTCACCCCTCCACTTT
CASSFEGAINSPLHF
>TRBJ1-2|many|14|TRBV10-3|TRBD1
TGTGCCATCAGTGAAACAGGGGCGTACTATGGCTACACCTTC
CAISETGAYYGYTF
>TRBJ2-7|many|15|TRBV7-2|TRBD1
TGTGCCAGCAGCTCGTACAGGGGGTCCTCCTACGAGCAGTACTTC
CASSSYRGSSYEQYF
>TRBJ2-2|many|15|TRBV7-2|.
TGTGCCAGCAGCTTTGGATCCTTGAACACCGGGGAGCTGTTTTTT
CASSFGSLNTGELFF
>TRBJ1-4|many|12|TRBV20-1|.
TGCAGTGCGGGCAAAGGAGACGAAAAACTGTTTTTT
CSAGKGDEKLFF
>TRBJ2-2|once|17|TRBV20-1|TRBD2
TGCAGTGCCCAGACTAGCGGGGGGGCCGCGAACACCGGGGAGCTGTTTTTT
CSAQTSGGAANTGELFF
>TRBJ1-5|many|16|TRBV6-1|.
TGTGCCAGCAAATTGACCGCAGGGGTGAGCAATCAGCCCCAGCATTTT
CASKLTAGVSNQPQHF
>TRBJ1-2|few|12|TRBV6-2/TRBV6-3|.
TGTGCCAGCAGTGACCCGGGGGCTGGCTACACCTTC
CASSDPGAGYTF
>TRBJ2-3|many|15|TRBV20-1|TRBD2
TGCAGTGCTATCGGGACTAGCGTTAGCACAGATACGCAGTATTTT
CSAIGTSVSTDTQYF
>TRBJ2-5|many|15|TRBV3-1|.
TGTGCCAGCAGCCAAGATAGACTGCTCCAAGAGACCCAGTACTTC
CASSQDRLLQETQYF
>TRBJ1-3|.|15|TRBV4-1|.
TGCGCCAGCAGCCAAGATCGGGGGCACGGAAACACCATATATTTT
CASSQDRGHGNTIYF
>TRBJ2-3|many|16|TRBV12-5|.
TGTGCTAGTGGTTGGCTAGGATACACGCGGGCTGATACGCAGTATTTT
CASGWLGYTRADTQYF
>TRBJ1-4|many|16|TRBV13|.
TGTGCCAGCAGCTTAGGAGGCCGGGGTTATAATGAAAAACTGTTTTTT
CASSLGGRGYNEKLFF
>TRBJ1-2|many|11|TRBV5-6|.
TGTGCCAGCACCCTAAGCGGTGGCTACACCTTC
CASTLSGGYTF
>TRBJ1-3|.|12|TRBV4-2|.
TGTGCCAGCAGCACCGCCGGAAACACCATATATTTT
CASSTAGNTIYF
>TRBJ1-3|.|16|TRBV11-2|.
TGTGCCAGCACTTTAGAGGGATGGAACTCTGGAAACACCATATATTTT
CASTLEGWNSGNTIYF
>TRBJ2-3|.|16|TRBV20-1|TRBD2
TGCAGTGCTAGGACTAGCGGGGGGGTTCGCACAGATACGCAGTATTTT
CSARTSGGVRTDTQYF
>TRBJ1-2|many|13|TRBV20-1|.
TGCAGTGCTAGAGATATGGTAAACTATGGCTACACCTTC
CSARDMVNYGYTF